This TCR beta chain was sequenced during a study of STAT3 mutations in large granular lymphocyte leukemia. Study-level information: Roughly half of the longitudinally sequenced T-LGLL patients carried detectable canonical activating STAT3 mutations.

Comments on this clone: Its antigen is unknown.

Assay used: immunoSEQ multiplex PCR; TCRdb lists only in-frame clones, some missing. The table has about 40,000 clones, 70% to 90% seen once. This CDR3 is 17 amino acids long. Trimming left V 1 base short and J 3 bases short, with 17 bases between. The germline gives CDR1 SGHNT, CDR2 YYREEE (reference sequence). Study results and caveats: All newly emerging clones after therapy were STAT3 wild type. In several patients, dominant TCR clone burden exceeded STAT3 mutant burden, suggesting STAT3 mutation arose secondarily. Every T-cell large granular lymphocyte leukemia patient had at least one immunodominant TCR beta clonotype.

The sequenced sample consisted of PBMCs. This chain uses TRBV5-4 with TRBJ2-1, with a possible D match to TRBD2 (5 bases). This receptor was identified in a human donor with T large granular lymphocyte leukemia. Some clones in this sample may be carry-over from other donors' samples. CDR3 residues: CASSLSLLAVNYNEQFF. For the CDR3, the DNA is TGTGCCAGCAGCTTGTCCCTTCTAGCCGTCAACTACAATGAGCAGTTCTTC.